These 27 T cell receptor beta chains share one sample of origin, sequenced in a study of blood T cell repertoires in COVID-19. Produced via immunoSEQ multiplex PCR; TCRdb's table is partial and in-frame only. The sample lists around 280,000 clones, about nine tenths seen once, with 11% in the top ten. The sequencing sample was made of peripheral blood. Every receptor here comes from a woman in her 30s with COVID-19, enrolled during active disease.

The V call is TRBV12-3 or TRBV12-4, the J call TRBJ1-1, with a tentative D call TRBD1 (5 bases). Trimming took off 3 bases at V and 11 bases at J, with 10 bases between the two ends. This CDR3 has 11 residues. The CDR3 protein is CASSLLTVAFF. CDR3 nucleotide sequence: TGTGCCAGCAGTTTGTTGACAGTCGCTTTCTTT.

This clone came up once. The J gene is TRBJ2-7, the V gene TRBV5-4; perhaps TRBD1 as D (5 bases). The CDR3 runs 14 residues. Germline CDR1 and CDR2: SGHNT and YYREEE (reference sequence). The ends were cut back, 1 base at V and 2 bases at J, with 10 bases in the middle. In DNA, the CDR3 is TGTGCCAGCAGCTTGCAGGGATCGACCTACGAGCAGTACTTC. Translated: CASSLQGSTYEQYF.

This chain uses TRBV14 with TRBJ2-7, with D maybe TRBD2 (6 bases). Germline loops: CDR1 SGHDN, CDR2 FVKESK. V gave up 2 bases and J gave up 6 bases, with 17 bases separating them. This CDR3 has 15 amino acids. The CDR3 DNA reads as TGTGCCAGCAGCCAATATGTCGGGGGAGTAGGCGAGCAGTACTTC. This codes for CASSQYVGGVGEQYF.

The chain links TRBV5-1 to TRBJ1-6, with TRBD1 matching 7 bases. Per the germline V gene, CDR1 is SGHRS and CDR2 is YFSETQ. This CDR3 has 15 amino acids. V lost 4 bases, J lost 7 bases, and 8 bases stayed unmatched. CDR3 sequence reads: CASSLQGTENSPLHF. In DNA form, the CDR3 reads TGCGCCAGCAGCCTCCAGGGGACAGAAAATTCACCCCTCCACTTT. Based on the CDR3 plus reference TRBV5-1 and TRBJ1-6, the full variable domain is KAGVTQTPRYLIKTRGQQVTLSCSPISGHRSVSWYQQTPGQGLQFLFEYFSETQRNKGNFPGRFSGRQFSNSRSEMNVSTLELGDSALYLCASSLQGTENSPLHFGNGTRLTVT.

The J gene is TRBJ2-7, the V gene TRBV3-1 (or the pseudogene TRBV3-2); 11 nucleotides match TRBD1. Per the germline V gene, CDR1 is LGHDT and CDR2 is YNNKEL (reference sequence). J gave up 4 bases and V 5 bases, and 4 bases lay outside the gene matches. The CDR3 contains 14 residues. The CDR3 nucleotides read TGTGCCAGCAGCGCCGGGACAGGGGGTTACGAGCAGTACTTC. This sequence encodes CASSAGTGGYEQYF.

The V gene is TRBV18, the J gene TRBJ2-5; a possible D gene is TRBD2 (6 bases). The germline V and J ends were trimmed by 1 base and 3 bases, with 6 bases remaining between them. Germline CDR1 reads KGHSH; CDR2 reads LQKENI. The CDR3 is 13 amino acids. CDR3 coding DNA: TGTGCCAGCTCACCACGACTAGAAGAGACCCAGTACTTC. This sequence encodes CASSPRLEETQYF. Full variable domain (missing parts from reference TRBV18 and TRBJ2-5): NAGVMQNPRHLVRRRGQEARLRCSPMKGHSHVYWYRQLPEEGLKFMVYLQKENIIDESGMPKERFSAEFPKEGPSILRIQQVVRGDSAAYFCASSPRLEETQYFGPGTRLLVL.

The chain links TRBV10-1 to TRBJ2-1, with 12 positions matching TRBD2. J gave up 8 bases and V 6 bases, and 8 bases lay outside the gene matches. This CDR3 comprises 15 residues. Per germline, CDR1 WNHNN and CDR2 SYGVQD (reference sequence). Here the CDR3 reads CASRAGTSGRDEQFF. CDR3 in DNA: TGCGCCAGCAGGGCCGGGACTAGCGGGCGGGATGAGCAGTTCTTC.

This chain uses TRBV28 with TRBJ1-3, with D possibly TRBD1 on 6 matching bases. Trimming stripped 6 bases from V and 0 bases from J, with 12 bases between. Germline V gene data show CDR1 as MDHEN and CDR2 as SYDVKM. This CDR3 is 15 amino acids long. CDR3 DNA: TGTGCCAGCAGAAAGGGGACAAGCTCTGGAAACACCATATATTTT. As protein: CASRKGTSSGNTIYF.

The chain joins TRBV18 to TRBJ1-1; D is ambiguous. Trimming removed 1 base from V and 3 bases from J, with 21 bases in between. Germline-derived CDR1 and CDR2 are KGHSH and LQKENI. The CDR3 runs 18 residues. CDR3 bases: TGTGCCAGCTCACCACTGTCTCTTTCGGGAACACGGGACACTGAAGCTTTCTTT. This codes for CASSPLSLSGTRDTEAFF.

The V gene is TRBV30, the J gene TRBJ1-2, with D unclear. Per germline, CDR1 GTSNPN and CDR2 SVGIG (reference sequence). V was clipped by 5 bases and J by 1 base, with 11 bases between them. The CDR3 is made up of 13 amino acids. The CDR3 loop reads CAWGSGVNYGYTF. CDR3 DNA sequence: TGTGCCTGGGGGAGCGGGGTTAACTATGGCTACACCTTC.

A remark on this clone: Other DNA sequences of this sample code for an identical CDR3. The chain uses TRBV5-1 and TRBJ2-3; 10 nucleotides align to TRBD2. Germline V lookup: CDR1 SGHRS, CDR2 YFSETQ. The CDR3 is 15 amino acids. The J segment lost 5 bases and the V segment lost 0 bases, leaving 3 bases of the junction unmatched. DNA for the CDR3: TGCGCCAGCAGCTTGGGTAGCGGGGGGAGAGATACGCAGTATTTT. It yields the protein CASSLGSGGRDTQYF.

The CDR3 DNA reads TGTGCCAGCAGTCGACTGACAGGGGGCAATGAGCAGTTCTTC. Encoded protein: CASSRLTGGNEQFF. The chain couples TRBV6-5 to TRBJ2-1; the match to TRBD1 covers 9 bases. Germline loops: CDR1 MNHEY, CDR2 SVGAGI. The V segment lost 5 bases and the J segment 6 bases; nucleotides outside the gene matches: 5. This CDR3 has 14 amino acids.

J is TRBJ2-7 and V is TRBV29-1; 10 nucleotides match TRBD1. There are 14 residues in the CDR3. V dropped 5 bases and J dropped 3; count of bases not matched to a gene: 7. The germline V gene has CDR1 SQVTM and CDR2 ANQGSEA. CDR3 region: CSVLRTGGGYEQYF. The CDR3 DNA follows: TGCAGCGTTCTTAGGACAGGGGGAGGCTACGAGCAGTACTTC.

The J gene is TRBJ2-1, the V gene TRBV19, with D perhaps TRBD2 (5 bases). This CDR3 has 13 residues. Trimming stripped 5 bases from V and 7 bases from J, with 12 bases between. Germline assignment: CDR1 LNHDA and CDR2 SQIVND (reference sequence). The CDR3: CASSPRGRNEQFF. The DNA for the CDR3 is TGTGCCAGTAGTCCCAGAGGGCGAAATGAGCAGTTCTTC.

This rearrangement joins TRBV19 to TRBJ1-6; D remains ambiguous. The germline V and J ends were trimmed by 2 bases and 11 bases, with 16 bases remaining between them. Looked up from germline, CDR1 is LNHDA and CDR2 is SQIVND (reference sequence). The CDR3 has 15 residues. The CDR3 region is CASSIPGSLQAPLHF. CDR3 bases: TGTGCCAGTAGTATACCGGGATCCCTCCAGGCACCCCTCCACTTT.

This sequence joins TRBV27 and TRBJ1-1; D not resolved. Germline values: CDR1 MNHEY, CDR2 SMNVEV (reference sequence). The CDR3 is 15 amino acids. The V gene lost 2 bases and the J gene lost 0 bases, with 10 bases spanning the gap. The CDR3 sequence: CASSLKREMNTEAFF. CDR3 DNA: TGTGCCAGCAGTTTAAAGAGGGAAATGAACACTGAAGCTTTCTTT.

The CDR3 nucleotides read TGTGCCAGCAGCTTGGTCGGTGGGCTTGACCTCTCTGGAAACACCATATATTTT. Its protein product is CASSLVGGLDLSGNTIYF. V usage is TRBV5-6 and J usage is TRBJ1-3; D ambiguous. CDR1 and CDR2 (germline): SGHDT, YYEEEE. Trimming pared 0 bases from V and 0 bases from J, leaving 16 bases between. The CDR3 covers 18 residues.

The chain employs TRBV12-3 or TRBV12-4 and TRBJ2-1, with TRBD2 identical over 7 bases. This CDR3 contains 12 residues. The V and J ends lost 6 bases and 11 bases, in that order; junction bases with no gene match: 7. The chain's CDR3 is CASRGQAGKQFF. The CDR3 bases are TGTGCCAGCAGAGGACAAGCGGGGAAGCAGTTCTTC.

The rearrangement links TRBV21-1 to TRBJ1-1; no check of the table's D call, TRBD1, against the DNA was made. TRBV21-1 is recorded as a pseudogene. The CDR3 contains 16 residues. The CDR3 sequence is CASFATRRGSNTEAFF. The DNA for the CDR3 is TGTGCCAGCTTCGCGACCCGCAGGGGTTCGAACACTGAAGCTTTCTTT.

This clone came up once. In DNA form, the CDR3 reads TGTGCCAGCAGTTTAAAGGCGGGGGGCCGCACAGATACGCAGTATTTT. Translation: CASSLKAGGRTDTQYF. This sequence joins TRBV27 and TRBJ2-3; TRBD2 aligns across 8 bases. The CDR3 sequence is 16 residues long. After removal of 2 bases from V and 1 base from J, the junction contained 5 bases not matched to a gene. The germline gives CDR1 MNHEY, CDR2 SMNVEV (reference sequence).

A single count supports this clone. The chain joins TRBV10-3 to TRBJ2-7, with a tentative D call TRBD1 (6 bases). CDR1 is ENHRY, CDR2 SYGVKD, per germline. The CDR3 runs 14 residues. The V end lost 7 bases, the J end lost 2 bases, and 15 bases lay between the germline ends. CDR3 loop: CAIKTGQPTYEQYF. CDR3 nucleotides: TGTGCCATCAAGACCGGACAGCCTACCTACGAGCAGTACTTC.

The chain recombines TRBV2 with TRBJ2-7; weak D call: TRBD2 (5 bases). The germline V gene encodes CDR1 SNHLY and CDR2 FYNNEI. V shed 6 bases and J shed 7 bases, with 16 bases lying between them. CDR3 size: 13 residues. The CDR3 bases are TGTGCCAGCAGCCCCGGGGAGTTGGGGGAGCAGTACTTC. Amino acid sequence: CASSPGELGEQYF.

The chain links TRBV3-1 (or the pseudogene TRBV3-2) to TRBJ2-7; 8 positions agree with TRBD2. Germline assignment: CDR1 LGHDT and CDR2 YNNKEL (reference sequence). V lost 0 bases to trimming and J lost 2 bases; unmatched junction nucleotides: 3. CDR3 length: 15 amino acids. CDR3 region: CASSQELAVTYEQYF. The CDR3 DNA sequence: TGTGCCAGCAGCCAAGAACTAGCGGTGACCTACGAGCAGTACTTC.

As DNA, the CDR3 is TGTGCCAGCATGGGGGGACAGAACCAAGAGACCCAGTACTTC. Its protein product is CASMGGQNQETQYF. The chain has TRBV2 and TRBJ2-5; tentatively, D is TRBD1 (7 bases). The V end lost 7 bases, the J end lost 0 bases, and 12 bases lay between the germline ends. Germline CDR1 reads SNHLY; CDR2 reads FYNNEI. The CDR3 runs 14 residues. The complete variable domain, with remaining parts taken from reference TRBV2 and TRBJ2-5, reads EPEVTQTPSHQVTQMGQEVILRCVPISNHLYFYWYRQILGQKVEFLVSFYNNEISEKSEIFDDQFSVERPDGSNFTLKIRSTKLEDSAMYFCASMGGQNQETQYFGPGTRLLVL.

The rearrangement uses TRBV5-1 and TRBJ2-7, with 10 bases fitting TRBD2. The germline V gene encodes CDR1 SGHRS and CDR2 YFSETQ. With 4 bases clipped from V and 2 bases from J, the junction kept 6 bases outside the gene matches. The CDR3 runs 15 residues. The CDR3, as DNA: TGCGCCAGCAGCGTGATAGCGGGGGGCCCCTACGAGCAGTACTTC. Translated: CASSVIAGGPYEQYF.

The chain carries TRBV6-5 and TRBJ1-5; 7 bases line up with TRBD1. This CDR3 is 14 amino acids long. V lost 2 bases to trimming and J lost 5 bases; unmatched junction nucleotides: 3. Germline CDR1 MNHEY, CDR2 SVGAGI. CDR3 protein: CASSYDRVDQPQHF. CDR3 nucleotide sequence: TGTGCCAGCAGTTACGACAGGGTGGATCAGCCCCAGCATTTT.

CDR3: CASSNRVGAYEQYF. The CDR3 DNA reads TGTGCCAGTAGTAACCGGGTTGGAGCCTACGAGCAGTACTTC. V gene TRBV19 combines with J gene TRBJ2-7, with unresolved D. This CDR3 spans 14 amino acids. Per germline, CDR1 LNHDA and CDR2 SQIVND (reference sequence). V shed 4 bases and J shed 2 bases, with 12 bases lying between them.